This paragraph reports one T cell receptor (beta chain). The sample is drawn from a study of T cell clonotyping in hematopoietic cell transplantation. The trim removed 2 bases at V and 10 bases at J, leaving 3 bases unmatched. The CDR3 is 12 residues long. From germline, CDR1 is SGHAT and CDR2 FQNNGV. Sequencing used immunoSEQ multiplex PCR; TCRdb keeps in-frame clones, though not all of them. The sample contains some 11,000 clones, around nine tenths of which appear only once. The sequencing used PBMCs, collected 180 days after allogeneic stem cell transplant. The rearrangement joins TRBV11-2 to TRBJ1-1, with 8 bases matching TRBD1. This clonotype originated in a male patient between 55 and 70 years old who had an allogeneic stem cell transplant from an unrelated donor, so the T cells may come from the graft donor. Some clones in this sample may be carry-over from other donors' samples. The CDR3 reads CASSLYGTGAFF. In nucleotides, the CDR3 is TGTGCCAGCAGCTTATATGGGACAGGAGCTTTCTTT.